Listed below are T cell receptor beta chains from one sample, sequenced in a study of beta chain features in type 1 diabetes. Only in-frame clones appear in the TCRdb table, and some are missing; sequencing was by immunoSEQ multiplex PCR. The table records more than 300,000 clones, over 13% of them present only once. Sequences were obtained from naive CD4+ T cells from blood. All receptors derive from a woman younger than 30 in good health. Each CDR3 is given with its conserved first and last residue. The D gene is left open where the match is weak. Some rows mark clone size as missing; the rest say once, few, many or name a class of expanded clone.

V gene	clone size	D gene	J gene	CDR3 protein	CDR3 DNA
TRBV9	few	.	TRBJ1-4	CASSLDRFGKLFF	TGTGCCAGCAGCCTCGACAGGTTCGGAAAACTGTTTTTT
TRBV19	.	.	TRBJ2-2	CASSLGDTYTGELFF	TGTGCCAGTAGCCTGGGGGACACATACACCGGGGAGCTGTTTTTT
TRBV13	.	.	TRBJ2-3	CASSRPAHPSTDTQYF	TGTGCCAGCAGCCGCCCAGCGCACCCTAGCACAGATACGCAGTATTTT
TRBV30	.	TRBD1	TRBJ2-7	CAWSVGQGDYEQYF	TGTGCCTGGAGTGTGGGGCAGGGGGACTACGAGCAGTACTTC
TRBV6-5	few	.	TRBJ1-1	CASSYGGGGNTEAFF	TGTGCCAGCAGTTACGGGGGAGGAGGGAACACTGAAGCTTTCTTT
TRBV6-5	.	TRBD1	TRBJ1-5	CASSTGTGNQPQHF	TGTGCCAGCAGTACTGGGACAGGGAATCAGCCCCAGCATTTT
TRBV30	.	TRBD1	TRBJ1-2	CAWSGSTGGIYGYTF	TGTGCCTGGAGTGGTTCCACAGGGGGAATCTATGGCTACACCTTC
TRBV20-1	.	.	TRBJ1-1	CSALDSVEAFF	TGCAGTGCCTTGGACAGCGTGGAAGCTTTCTTT
TRBV19	.	.	TRBJ2-7	CASSLFGGGGYEQYF	TGTGCCAGTAGCCTGTTTGGTGGGGGAGGCTACGAGCAGTACTTC
TRBV9	few	TRBD1	TRBJ2-5	CASSAGTDLEETQYF	TGTGCCAGCAGCGCCGGGACAGACTTAGAAGAGACCCAGTACTTC
TRBV5-1	.	TRBD2	TRBJ2-4	CASSLVAGDGKNIQYF	TGCGCCAGCAGCTTGGTCGCGGGAGATGGGAAAAACATTCAGTACTTC
TRBV7-2	.	.	TRBJ1-2	CASSPRPRPGASNYGYTF	TGTGCCAGCAGCCCGAGACCCCGCCCAGGGGCCAGTAACTATGGCTACACCTTC
TRBV7-7	.	.	TRBJ2-2	CASSLPGKSSGELFF	TGTGCCAGCAGCTTACCCGGGAAGAGTAGCGGGGAGCTGTTTTTT
TRBV5-4	.	TRBD1	TRBJ2-3	CASSSSGQGGTDTQYF	TGTGCCAGCAGCTCCTCCGGACAGGGGGGCACAGATACGCAGTATTTT
TRBV21-1	few	.	TRBJ1-5	CASSKVALNQPQHF	TGTGCCAGCAGCAAAGTGGCTCTTAATCAGCCCCAGCATTTT
TRBV15	few	.	TRBJ2-1	CATSGAKGEQFF	TGTGCCACCAGCGGAGCCAAGGGGGAGCAGTTCTTC
TRBV5-4	.	.	TRBJ2-7	CASSFQQGAEQYF	TGTGCCAGCAGCTTTCAACAGGGTGCCGAGCAGTACTTC
TRBV29-1	few	TRBD2	TRBJ2-1	CSAASGSSYNEQFF	TGCAGCGCCGCTAGCGGGAGCTCCTACAATGAGCAGTTCTTC
TRBV30	few	TRBD1	TRBJ1-2	CAYPDRGGYTF	TGTGCCTACCCGGACAGGGGAGGCTACACCTTC
TRBV11-2	few	TRBD1	TRBJ2-4	CASSPRTGGPAIQYF	TGTGCCAGCAGCCCCCGGACAGGGGGACCTGCCATTCAGTACTTC
TRBV4-3	.	.	TRBJ1-4	CASSPSRRSGSDEKLFF	TGCGCCAGCAGCCCATCTAGGAGGTCGGGGTCGGATGAAAAACTGTTTTTT
TRBV13	few	.	TRBJ2-5	CASSLPPGAQYF	TGTGCCAGCAGCTTACCCCCAGGGGCCCAGTACTTC
TRBV30	.	.	TRBJ1-1	CASHKIHREGTEAFF	TGTGCCTCCCACAAAATCCACAGGGAGGGCACTGAAGCTTTCTTT
TRBV30	.	.	TRBJ2-3	CAWSPPWRSGTDTQYF	TGTGCCTGGAGCCCCCCCTGGAGGAGCGGCACAGATACGCAGTATTTT
TRBV30	few	.	TRBJ2-5	CAWSRQGGTQYF	TGTGCCTGGAGTCGGCAGGGAGGGACCCAGTACTTC
TRBV11-2	.	TRBD2	TRBJ2-1	CASSQSALAGSDNEQFF	TGTGCCAGCAGCCAGAGCGCCCTAGCGGGATCGGACAATGAGCAGTTCTTC
TRBV11-2	.	.	TRBJ1-1	CASSFPGNTEAFF	TGTGCCAGCAGCTTCCCAGGGAACACTGAAGCTTTCTTT
TRBV7-8	few	.	TRBJ2-7	CASSRTDTYEQYF	TGTGCCAGCAGCCGGACTGACACCTACGAGCAGTACTTC
TRBV18	.	.	TRBJ2-5	CASSPAQQETQYF	TGTGCCAGCTCACCGGCACAGCAAGAGACCCAGTACTTC
TRBV29-1	few	.	TRBJ2-5	CSVARDIQETQYF	TGCAGCGTTGCCCGGGACATACAAGAGACCCAGTACTTC
TRBV15	few	TRBD1	TRBJ2-1	CATSRRDRGHNEQFF	TGTGCCACCAGCAGGCGGGACAGGGGCCACAATGAGCAGTTCTTC
TRBV5-4	.	TRBD1	TRBJ2-7	CASSLGDRAYEQYF	TGTGCCAGCAGCTTGGGGGACAGGGCCTACGAGCAGTACTTC
TRBV4-2	.	TRBD1	TRBJ1-5	CASSLSTGDWGNQPQHF	TGTGCCAGCAGCCTATCGACAGGGGATTGGGGCAATCAGCCCCAGCATTTT
TRBV11-2	.	.	TRBJ2-5	CASSPLFPGRGFQETQYF	TGTGCCAGCAGCCCACTGTTCCCCGGCAGGGGCTTTCAAGAGACCCAGTACTTC
TRBV28	.	.	TRBJ1-2	CASSLLTAYGYTF	TGTGCCAGCAGTTTACTGACAGCATATGGCTACACCTTC
TRBV11-2	.	.	TRBJ1-2	CASSRGSLCTF	TGTGCCAGCAGCCGCGGCAGTTTGTGCACCTTC
TRBV5-1	.	TRBD2	TRBJ2-7	CASRTSGNSYEQYF	TGCGCCAGCAGGACTAGCGGAAACTCCTACGAGCAGTACTTC
TRBV30	few	TRBD2	TRBJ2-2	CAWSVRLGLAGGRTGELFF	TGTGCCTGGAGTGTACGCTTGGGACTAGCGGGAGGACGCACCGGGGAGCTGTTTTTT
TRBV18	few	TRBD2	TRBJ2-1	CASSPGLAGYNEQFF	TGTGCCAGCTCACCCGGACTAGCGGGATACAATGAGCAGTTCTTC
TRBV14	few	.	TRBJ2-2	CASSQAGIGSGELFF	TGTGCCAGCAGCCAAGCAGGGATTGGGTCCGGGGAGCTGTTTTTT
TRBV6-6	.	TRBD1	TRBJ2-1	CASSSRQGAHNEQFF	TGTGCCAGCAGTTCGAGACAGGGGGCACACAATGAGCAGTTCTTC
TRBV27	.	.	TRBJ1-1	CASSQTVNTEAFF	TGTGCCAGCAGCCAGACAGTGAACACTGAAGCTTTCTTT
TRBV6-5	few	TRBD2	TRBJ2-5	CASSHGLAVQETQYF	TGTGCCAGCAGTCACGGACTAGCCGTCCAAGAGACCCAGTACTTC
TRBV27	.	TRBD2	TRBJ2-1	CASTIAGGPHEQFF	TGTGCCAGCACCATAGCGGGAGGCCCGCATGAGCAGTTCTTC
TRBV28	.	.	TRBJ2-3	CASRGGSVPLTDTQYF	TGTGCCAGCAGGGGGGGATCGGTTCCACTCACAGATACGCAGTATTTT
TRBV28	few	.	TRBJ1-1	CASSSAGANTEAFF	TGTGCCAGCAGTTCAGCCGGAGCGAACACTGAAGCTTTCTTT
TRBV19	.	.	TRBJ2-6	CASSRGDQGTGANVLTF	TGTGCCAGTAGTAGAGGTGACCAGGGCACCGGGGCCAACGTCCTGACTTTC
TRBV30	few	TRBD2	TRBJ2-1	CAWSVQNGGVKSEQFF	TGTGCCTGGAGTGTACAGAACGGGGGGGTGAAGAGTGAGCAGTTCTTC
TRBV5-1	few	TRBD2	TRBJ2-3	CASSFASGTSDTQYF	TGCGCCAGCAGCTTCGCTAGCGGGACCTCGGATACGCAGTATTTT
TRBV18	.	.	TRBJ1-1	CASSPLAGRTEAFF	TGTGCCAGCTCACCACTAGCGGGAAGAACTGAAGCTTTCTTT
TRBV7-9	few	.	TRBJ2-7	CASSLTSTYEQYF	TGTGCCAGCAGCTTAACTAGTACCTACGAGCAGTACTTC
TRBV14	.	.	TRBJ2-2	CASSQDRTYTGELFF	TGTGCCAGCAGCCAAGATCGAACTTACACCGGGGAGCTGTTTTTT
TRBV30	few	TRBD2	TRBJ2-2	CAWSSLAGATGELFF	TGTGCCTGGAGTTCCCTAGCGGGAGCCACCGGGGAGCTGTTTTTT
TRBV7-2	once	TRBD2	TRBJ2-1	CASSLGLAGQTLAFF	TGTGCCAGCAGCTTAGGGCTAGCGGGCCAAACCCTGGCGTTCTTC
TRBV15	.	TRBD1	TRBJ2-3	CATSRDRANTDTQYF	TGTGCCACCAGCAGGGACAGGGCGAACACAGATACGCAGTATTTT